A single sample gave rise to the 26 T cell receptor beta chains below, sequenced in a study of blood T cell repertoires in COVID-19. The repertoire was sequenced with immunoSEQ multiplex PCR; TCRdb's copy has only in-frame clones and lacks some. The sample lists about 200,000 clones, roughly 79% occurring once. The sequencing sample was made of peripheral blood. The receptors derive from a human donor with acute or convalescent COVID-19. The donor label of this sample is uncertain.

This clone was seen repeatedly, ten times or more. This sequence joins TRBV10-3 and TRBJ1-1; 8 bases are a match to TRBD1. Germline values: CDR1 ENHRY, CDR2 SYGVKD. V was clipped by 6 bases and J by 4 bases; unmatched bases: 10. The length of the CDR3 is 15 residues. CDR3 nucleotide sequence: TGTGCCATCAGGAGATCAGGGGGCATAGGCACTGAAGCTTTCTTT. Translated: CAIRRSGGIGTEAFF.

Here the CDR3 DNA reads TGTGCCAGCAGCGCGACTCTGTCCCCCTACAATGAGCAGTTCTTC. Protein product: CASSATLSPYNEQFF. The chain carries TRBV2 and TRBJ2-1; D gene ambiguous. This CDR3 region has 15 residues. The ends were cut back, 6 bases at V and 2 bases at J, with 14 bases in the middle. Germline CDR1 and CDR2: SNHLY and FYNNEI. The full variable domain, with the rest looked up from reference TRBV2 and TRBJ2-1, is EPEVTQTPSHQVTQMGQEVILRCVPISNHLYFYWYRQILGQKVEFLVSFYNNEISEKSEIFDDQFSVERPDGSNFTLKIRSTKLEDSAMYFCASSATLSPYNEQFFGPGTRLTVL.

V and J are TRBV18 and TRBJ1-2, with 11 bases matching TRBD1. Germline V lookup: CDR1 KGHSH, CDR2 LQKENI. The CDR3 contains 15 residues. V dropped 0 bases and J dropped 6; count of bases not matched to a gene: 3. The CDR3 here is CASSPPDRGPDGYTF. The CDR3 bases are TGTGCCAGCTCACCACCGGACAGGGGGCCTGATGGCTACACCTTC.

V usage is TRBV27 and J usage is TRBJ2-2; 12 bases line up with TRBD1. Trimming at V came to 4 bases and at J to 11 bases, leaving 11 bases not matched to a gene. The CDR3 length is 16 residues. Germline V CDR1 and CDR2: MNHEY, SMNVEV (reference sequence). The CDR3 bases are TGTGCCAGCAGTTCGGGACAGGGGGCTGCGGCACGAGAGCTGTTTTTT. Protein: CASSSGQGAAARELFF.

This clone was detected a few times. The chain carries TRBV18 and TRBJ2-1; 12 positions match TRBD2. V was clipped by 6 bases and J by 8 bases; unmatched bases: 8. Germline CDR1 and CDR2: KGHSH and LQKENI. The CDR3 runs to 15 residues. The CDR3 DNA sequence: TGTGCCAGCTCCCCGACTAGCGGGAGTCCCCATGAGCAGTTCTTC. This sequence encodes CASSPTSGSPHEQFF.

The gene calls are TRBV21-1 and TRBJ2-5; the table's D call TRBD2 went unverified against the DNA. TRBV21-1 is noted as a pseudogene. CDR3 length equals 17 residues. The CDR3, as DNA: TGTGCCAGCAGCAAAGGGTGGGGACTAGCGGGAATTCGCGACCAGTACTTC. Translation: CASSKGWGLAGIRDQYF.

This clone was seen more than once but under ten times. The chain recombines TRBV7-2 with TRBJ1-6; no reliable D call. V gave up 3 bases and J gave up 7 bases, with 13 bases separating them. The CDR3 spans 15 residues. Per the germline V gene, CDR1 is SGHTA and CDR2 is FQGNSA. The CDR3 DNA is TGTGCCAGCAGCTTCTCGGGAAGTGGGAATTCACCCCTCCACTTT. The encoded protein is CASSFSGSGNSPLHF.

The rearrangement joins TRBV7-9 to TRBJ1-1; the D gene is possibly TRBD1 (5 bases). V was pared by 3 bases and J by 2 bases, with 13 bases between. Germline CDR1 reads SEHNR; CDR2 reads FQNEAQ (reference sequence). The CDR3 extends over 15 amino acids. CDR3 in amino acids: CASSFRRGPNTEAFF. DNA of the CDR3: TGTGCCAGCAGCTTTCGGAGGGGCCCTAACACTGAAGCTTTCTTT.

The gene calls are TRBV9 and TRBJ1-2, with TRBD1 matching 7 bases. J gave up 1 base and V 4 bases, and 4 bases lay outside the gene matches. Germline-derived CDR1 and CDR2 are SGDLS and YYNGEE. The CDR3 is 14 amino acids. The CDR3 bases are TGTGCCAGCAGCCCCCGACAGGGTAACTATGGCTACACCTTC. Amino acid sequence: CASSPRQGNYGYTF.

The table lists this clone with a few counts. The chain joins TRBV6-5 to TRBJ1-2; TRBD1 matches at 9 bases. V was clipped by 6 bases and J by 3 bases; unmatched bases: 2. Germline V CDR1 and CDR2: MNHEY, SVGAGI. There are 13 residues in the CDR3. Here the CDR3 reads CASRRTGDYGYTF. CDR3 sequence (DNA): TGTGCCAGCAGGAGGACAGGGGACTATGGCTACACCTTC.

The V gene is TRBV7-3, the J gene TRBJ2-2; a possible D gene is TRBD1 (6 bases). The CDR3 length is 14 residues. CDR1 SGHTA and CDR2 FQGTGA come from the germline V gene. V was clipped by 8 bases and J by 6 bases, with 16 bases between them. The CDR3 loop is CASRSPGAPGELFF. The CDR3 coding sequence is TGTGCCAGCCGGTCCCCAGGGGCGCCCGGGGAGCTGTTTTTT.

The V gene is TRBV3-1 (or the pseudogene TRBV3-2), the J gene TRBJ2-5, with 9 positions matching TRBD2. The length of the CDR3 is 16 residues. Germline CDR1 LGHDT, CDR2 YNNKEL (reference sequence). V lost 1 base, J lost 5 bases, and 8 bases stayed unmatched. CDR3 in amino acids: CASSQAGREGTETQYF. In nucleotides, the CDR3 is TGTGCCAGCAGCCAAGCTGGGCGGGAGGGCACGGAGACCCAGTACTTC.

The chain combines TRBV7-2 with TRBJ2-5; possibly TRBD1 for D (5 bases). Germline V lookup: CDR1 SGHTA, CDR2 FQGNSA. V lost 5 bases, J lost 1 base, and 11 bases lay in between. This CDR3 has 14 amino acids. The CDR3 is CASSVRQSQETQYF. CDR3 nucleotides: TGTGCCAGCAGCGTCCGACAGAGCCAAGAGACCCAGTACTTC.

The chain has TRBV2 and TRBJ2-3; no definite D call. Deletions cut 1 base from V and 1 base from J, with 12 bases between. The CDR3 sequence is 16 residues long. Germline CDR1 reads SNHLY; CDR2 reads FYNNEI. The CDR3 loop reads CASSEVASAGTDTQYF. In DNA form, the CDR3 reads TGTGCCAGCAGTGAAGTGGCTTCGGCGGGCACAGATACGCAGTATTTT.

The rearrangement joins TRBV11-1 to TRBJ2-7; D call uncertain. This CDR3 contains 14 residues. Between the trimmed V and J ends, which lost 5 bases and 5 bases, there was a span of 16 bases. Germline lookup yields CDR1 SGHAT and CDR2 FQDESV (reference sequence). The CDR3 DNA reads TGTGCCAGCAGCCCCCCGCCTAGTTCCCACGAGCAGTACTTC. It encodes CASSPPPSSHEQYF.

The chain carries TRBV30 and TRBJ2-1; 9 bases line up with TRBD2. The CDR3 sequence is 15 residues long. Trimming cost V 0 bases and J 8 bases; bases outside gene matches: 8. CDR1 and CDR2 (germline): GTSNPN, SVGIG (reference sequence). The CDR3 bases are TGTGCCTGGAGTGTAGGGGCTAGCGGGATCGATGAGCAGTTCTTC. Translating it yields CAWSVGASGIDEQFF.

V is TRBV18 and J is TRBJ2-7; a weak D match, TRBD2 (6 bases). There are 16 residues in the CDR3. Germline V gene data show CDR1 as KGHSH and CDR2 as LQKENI. The V end lost 3 bases, the J end lost 0 bases, and 15 bases lay between the germline ends. CDR3 sequence (DNA): TGTGCCAGCTCACCCCCGGGGCGGGGAATCTCCTACGAGCAGTACTTC. It yields the protein CASSPPGRGISYEQYF.

The chain links TRBV28 to TRBJ1-5; 9 nucleotides match TRBD1. This CDR3 contains 16 residues. The germline CDR1 and CDR2 sequences are MDHEN and SYDVKM. With V trimmed by 2 bases and J by 3 bases, 5 bases remained unmatched. The CDR3 region has the DNA TGTGCCAGCAGTTTAGGGGGACAGGGATACAATCAGCCCCAGCATTTT. Amino acids: CASSLGGQGYNQPQHF.

The DNA of the CDR3 is TGTGCCAGCAGTTATACCCGAGCTAGTGGCAAAAACATTCAGTACTTC. Translation gives CASSYTRASGKNIQYF. The chain couples TRBV6-6 to TRBJ2-4; D gene ambiguous. Trimming took 3 bases from V and 3 from J, leaving 15 bases between them. The CDR3 runs 16 residues. In germline, CDR1 is MNHNY, CDR2 SVGAGI (reference sequence).

The DNA of the CDR3 is TGCGCCAGCAGTGCTCGGACAGGGGGTAATTCACCCCTCCACTTT. Translation gives CASSARTGGNSPLHF. This chain links TRBV10-1 with TRBJ1-6; TRBD1 matches at 10 bases. The CDR3 extends over 15 amino acids. The junction had 3 bases not matched to a gene; V was cut back by 4 bases and J by 6 bases. Germline CDR1 is WNHNN and CDR2 is SYGVQD (reference sequence).

V gene TRBV29-1 combines with J gene TRBJ2-5, with 9 bases matching TRBD2. CDR3 length: 14 residues. Germline V gives CDR1 SQVTM, CDR2 ANQGSEA. The J segment lost 4 bases and the V segment lost 6 bases, leaving 9 bases of the junction unmatched. CDR3 amino acids: CSVISGRMGETQYF. The CDR3 bases are TGCAGCGTCATAAGCGGGAGGATGGGAGAGACCCAGTACTTC.

The chain recombines TRBV9 with TRBJ2-5; the match to TRBD2 covers 10 bases. J gave up 5 bases and V 0 bases, and 7 bases lay outside the gene matches. The CDR3 is made up of 16 amino acids. The germline V gene encodes CDR1 SGDLS and CDR2 YYNGEE. The CDR3 spells CASSVGSGRASETQYF. The CDR3 nucleotides read TGTGCCAGCAGCGTAGGGAGCGGGAGGGCCTCTGAGACCCAGTACTTC.

This chain connects TRBV5-5 to TRBJ1-5; possible D gene TRBD1, 6 bases. This CDR3 region has 16 residues. Germline V lookup: CDR1 SGHKS, CDR2 YYEKEE (reference sequence). V was clipped by 0 bases and J by 0 bases, with 10 bases between them. The chain's CDR3 is CASSLEGGYSNQPQHF. In DNA, the CDR3 is TGTGCCAGCAGCTTGGAAGGGGGTTATAGCAATCAGCCCCAGCATTTT.

The chain combines TRBV6-5 with TRBJ1-6; D gene ambiguous. This CDR3 comprises 13 residues. Germline V gene sequence: CDR1 MNHEY, CDR2 SVGAGI. Trimming left V 2 bases short and J 11 bases short, with 10 bases between. Here the CDR3 reads CASSYLSGTPLHF. In DNA form, the CDR3 reads TGTGCCAGCAGTTACCTCTCAGGAACACCCCTCCACTTT.

The V call is TRBV30, the J call TRBJ2-3; D remains unclear. CDR1 is GTSNPN, CDR2 SVGIG, per germline (reference sequence). The CDR3 runs to 12 residues. The germline V and J ends were trimmed by 2 bases and 1 base, with 4 bases remaining between them. CDR3 nucleotide sequence: TGTGCCTGGAGTCAGGGCACAGATACGCAGTATTTT. The encoded protein is CAWSQGTDTQYF.

J is TRBJ2-1 and V is TRBV9; the match to TRBD2 covers 7 bases. There are 14 residues in the CDR3. Germline assignment: CDR1 SGDLS and CDR2 YYNGEE. Trimming at V came to 3 bases and at J to 10 bases, leaving 10 bases not matched to a gene. In DNA form, the CDR3 reads TGTGCCAGCAGCGCATCACTAGCGTGGGGGGAGCAGTTCTTC. It translates to CASSASLAWGEQFF. Based on the CDR3 plus reference TRBV9 and TRBJ2-1, the full variable domain is DSGVTQTPKHLITATGQRVTLRCSPRSGDLSVYWYQQSLDQGLQFLIQYYNGEERAKGNILERFSAQQFPDLHSELNLSSLELGDSALYFCASSASLAWGEQFFGPGTRLTVL.